The next 22 T cell receptor beta chains were all read from a single sample in a study of T cell repertoires in cytomegalovirus infection. These TCRs' antigens remain unknown. TCRdb reanalysed the reads using MiXCR and keeps one entry per CDR3 protein. The data contain fewer than 30,000 distinct CDR3 sequences, around 20% of them singletons. Specimen: CD8+ T cells from cultured PBMCs, collected from culture after CMV antigen stimulation. These receptors were obtained from a human donor in good health (CMV status not recorded). Some clones in this sample may be carry-over from other donors' samples.

This clonotype was picked up a small number of times. V is TRBV20-1 and J is TRBJ1-5; 10 bases line up with TRBD1. The germline CDR1 and CDR2 sequences are DFQATT and SNEGSKA (reference sequence). The CDR3 is 15 amino acids. The junction had 5 bases not matched to a gene; V was cut back by 2 bases and J by 4 bases. The CDR3, as DNA: TGCAGTGCTAGACCTCCGGGACAGGGGAATCAGCCCCAGCATTTT. Protein product: CSARPPGQGNQPQHF.

This clonotype was recorded a few times. This chain joins TRBV7-9 and TRBJ2-4; D remains unclear. Per the germline V gene, CDR1 is SEHNR and CDR2 is FQNEAQ (reference sequence). With 5 bases removed from V and 0 bases from J, the gap between germline ends came to 8 bases. The CDR3 is made up of 14 amino acids. CDR3 DNA: TGTGCCAGCAGCGGTGGGGTAGCCAAAAACATTCAGTACTTC. Translating gives CASSGGVAKNIQYF.

This clonotype came up a few times. The V gene is TRBV20-1, the J gene TRBJ1-4; D is uncertain. CDR3 length: 11 amino acids. The germline CDR1 and CDR2 sequences are DFQATT and SNEGSKA (reference sequence). The CDR3, as DNA: TGCAGAGGGCACTCTAATGAAAAACTGTTTTTT. The encoded protein is CRGHSNEKLFF.

This clonotype was detected a few times. The V gene is TRBV6-5, the J gene TRBJ1-3; TRBD1 matches at 8 bases. The CDR3 loop spans 18 amino acids. Per germline, CDR1 MNHEY and CDR2 SVGAGI. After removal of 0 bases from V and 0 bases from J, the junction contained 7 bases not matched to a gene. As DNA, the CDR3 is TGTGCCAGCAGTTACTCTGCCCCGGGACAGGCCTCTGGAAACACCATATATTTT. Translation: CASSYSAPGQASGNTIYF.

V gene TRBV7-6 combines with J gene TRBJ2-1; 7 nucleotides line up with TRBD2. Trimming took 1 base from V and 3 from J; bases not matched to a gene: 6. The CDR3 loop spans 16 amino acids. Germline V gene sequence: CDR1 SGHVS, CDR2 FNYEAQ. The CDR3 coding sequence is TGTGCCAGCAGCTTAGAAGACGGGGGGAGCTACAATGAGCAGTTCTTC. This sequence encodes CASSLEDGGSYNEQFF. Variable domain in full (rest from reference TRBV7-6 and TRBJ2-1): GAGVSQSPRYKVTKRGQDVALRCDPISGHVSLYWYRQALGQGPEFLTYFNYEAQQDKSGLPNDRFSAERPEGSISTLTIQRTEQRDSAMYRCASSLEDGGSYNEQFFGPGTRLTVL.

This clonotype appeared a few times. The V and J genes are TRBV7-8 and TRBJ2-7; 8 bases are shared with TRBD2. CDR1 and CDR2 from the germline V gene are SGHVS and FQNEAQ. The CDR3 spans 15 residues. The trim removed 3 bases at V and 3 bases at J, leaving 7 bases unmatched. Here the CDR3 reads CASSLWTSRNYEQYF. The DNA for the CDR3 is TGTGCCAGCAGCTTGTGGACTAGCAGAAACTACGAGCAGTACTTC.

This clonotype was seen a handful of times. The chain uses TRBV7-9 and TRBJ1-4; TRBD1 aligns across 9 bases. V dropped 5 bases and J dropped 6; count of bases not matched to a gene: 7. The V gene's germline CDR1 is SEHNR and CDR2 FQNEAQ (reference sequence). This CDR3 comprises 15 residues. CDR3 in amino acids: CASSPHRGRDEKLFF. The CDR3 DNA sequence: TGTGCCAGCAGCCCTCACAGGGGGCGGGATGAAAAACTGTTTTTT.

J is TRBJ1-2 and V is TRBV4-1; D unclear. The CDR3 loop spans 14 amino acids. The germline gives CDR1 MGHRA, CDR2 YSYEKL. With 2 bases removed from V and 2 bases from J, the gap between germline ends came to 9 bases. CDR3 sequence: CASSQLDGNYGYTF. The CDR3 DNA follows: TGCGCCAGCAGCCAACTCGACGGCAACTATGGCTACACCTTC.

This clonotype was seen more than once but under ten times. The CDR3 coding sequence is TGTGCCAGCAGCCCAGTATTCGGGACAGGGTCGTACGAGCAGTACTTC. Protein sequence: CASSPVFGTGSYEQYF. J is TRBJ2-7 and V is TRBV7-6; 9 positions match TRBD1. The V segment lost 5 bases and the J segment 4 bases; nucleotides outside the gene matches: 12. CDR1 is SGHVS and CDR2 is FNYEAQ in the germline V gene. This CDR3 spans 16 amino acids.

This clonotype was counted between two and nine times. V gene TRBV6-6 combines with J gene TRBJ2-1; 8 positions agree with TRBD1. With V trimmed by 0 bases and J by 1 base, 11 bases remained unmatched. The V gene's germline CDR1 is MNHNY and CDR2 SVGAGI (reference sequence). The CDR3 runs to 19 residues. The CDR3 spells CASSYSISVRGPSYNEQFF. DNA of the CDR3: TGTGCCAGCAGTTACTCGATCTCGGTCAGGGGGCCTTCCTACAATGAGCAGTTCTTC.

This clonotype was counted only a few times. V usage is TRBV7-3 and J usage is TRBJ2-1; D unclear. CDR1 is SGHTA, CDR2 FQGTGA, per germline. There are 14 residues in the CDR3. The ends were cut back, 2 bases at V and 5 bases at J, with 10 bases in the middle. The CDR3 loop is CASSLGGRNNEQFF. The CDR3 nucleotides read TGTGCCAGCAGCTTAGGTGGCCGGAACAATGAGCAGTTCTTC.

The V call is TRBV5-1, the J call TRBJ2-7; D is unclear. Trimming pared 2 bases from V and 6 bases from J, leaving 6 bases between. The CDR3 loop spans 11 amino acids. The V gene's germline CDR1 is SGHRS and CDR2 YFSETQ. The CDR3 nucleotides are TGCGCCAGCAGCTTAGCCGGCGAGCAGTACTTC. This codes for CASSLAGEQYF.

This clonotype occurred a few times. This chain links TRBV6-1 with TRBJ1-5; TRBD1 agrees at 9 bases. The germline CDR1 and CDR2 sequences are MNHNS and SASEGT. Unmatched junction bases numbered 5, after V lost 4 bases and J lost 4 bases. The CDR3 has 15 residues. CDR3 sequence reads: CASSGGQGWNQPQHF. In DNA, the CDR3 is TGTGCCAGCAGTGGGGGACAGGGTTGGAATCAGCCCCAGCATTTT.

This clonotype was seen more than once but under ten times. The V and J genes are TRBV19 and TRBJ1-1; no firm D call. CDR3 length: 12 residues. Germline CDR1 LNHDA, CDR2 SQIVND (reference sequence). Trimming shortened V by 5 bases and J by 4 bases, and 8 bases separated the two germline ends. The CDR3 protein is CASSEGSTEAFF. CDR3 in DNA: TGTGCCAGTAGTGAGGGCAGCACTGAAGCTTTCTTT.

This clonotype was observed a handful of times. The gene calls are TRBV25-1 and TRBJ2-3, with TRBD1 as a possible D gene (7 bases). The CDR3 is 13 amino acids. CDR1 is MGHDK and CDR2 is SYGVNS in the germline V gene. Between the trimmed V and J ends, which lost 11 bases and 5 bases, there was a span of 17 bases. The CDR3 spells CARGGGGLDTQYF. CDR3 DNA sequence: TGTGCCCGCGGTGGAGGGGGCTTAGATACGCAGTATTTT.

This clonotype was counted between two and nine times. CDR3 nucleotide sequence: TGTGCCAGTCATTGGACAGCCTCTAGCTTAAACTATGGCTACACCTTC. Translating it yields CASHWTASSLNYGYTF. V usage is TRBV19 and J usage is TRBJ1-2; D may be TRBD1 (6 bases). This CDR3 spans 16 amino acids. The germline V gene has CDR1 LNHDA and CDR2 SQIVND (reference sequence). V was trimmed by 8 bases and J by 2 bases, leaving 21 bases between them.

This chain connects TRBV9 to TRBJ1-1, with unresolved D. The germline V gene has CDR1 SGDLS and CDR2 YYNGEE. The CDR3 runs 13 residues. V dropped 0 bases and J dropped 3 bases, with 6 bases sitting between them. The CDR3 reads CASSVAGHTEAFF. Here the CDR3 DNA reads TGTGCCAGCAGCGTAGCTGGCCACACTGAAGCTTTCTTT. Full variable domain (rest looked up from reference TRBV9 and TRBJ1-1): DSGVTQTPKHLITATGQRVTLRCSPRSGDLSVYWYQQSLDQGLQFLIQYYNGEERAKGNILERFSAQQFPDLHSELNLSSLELGDSALYFCASSVAGHTEAFFGQGTRLTVV.

This chain links TRBV13 with TRBJ2-2; possible D gene TRBD2, 7 bases. The V and J ends lost 4 bases and 0 bases respectively, with 18 bases between them. CDR1 PRHDT and CDR2 FYEKMQ come from the germline V gene (reference sequence). This CDR3 is 18 amino acids long. In DNA, the CDR3 is TGTGCCAGCAGCTCCCGGGGGGCGCGTGGTCCGAACACCGGGGAGCTGTTTTTT. Encoded protein: CASSSRGARGPNTGELFF.

The sample holds a few counts of this clonotype. The gene calls are TRBV7-9 and TRBJ2-4; D is unclear. Trimming stripped 5 bases from V and 2 bases from J, with 10 bases between. The CDR3 loop spans 14 amino acids. Looked up from germline, CDR1 is SEHNR and CDR2 is FQNEAQ (reference sequence). DNA for the CDR3: TGTGCCAGCAGCACAAGTTCATCCAAAAACATTCAGTACTTC. Its translation: CASSTSSSKNIQYF.

CDR3 residues: CASSLGQGADTQYF. The CDR3 coding sequence is TGTGCCAGCAGCTTAGGGCAGGGCGCAGATACGCAGTATTTT. This sequence joins TRBV7-3 and TRBJ2-3, with a tentative D call TRBD1 (5 bases). Trimming removed 2 bases at V and 4 bases at J, with 10 bases between. The germline V gene encodes CDR1 SGHTA and CDR2 FQGTGA. The CDR3 loop spans 14 amino acids.

The sample holds a few counts of this clonotype. The chain carries TRBV4-2 and TRBJ2-7, with TRBD1 as a possible D gene (6 bases). Germline assignment: CDR1 LGHNA and CDR2 YNFKEQ. Trimming removed 2 bases at V and 1 base at J, with 12 bases between. There are 15 residues in the CDR3. CDR3 in amino acids: CASSQSAGDSYEQYF. CDR3 in DNA: TGTGCCAGCAGCCAAAGCGCAGGGGATTCCTACGAGCAGTACTTC.

This clonotype ranks as medium-sized. V is TRBV7-9 and J is TRBJ1-5; 7 nucleotides match TRBD1. Looked up from germline, CDR1 is SEHNR and CDR2 is FQNEAQ (reference sequence). CDR3 length equals 14 residues. V was clipped by 3 bases and J by 2 bases; unmatched bases: 1. CDR3 in DNA: TGTGCCAGCAGCTTCGGACAGGGCAATCAGCCCCAGCATTTT. The encoded protein is CASSFGQGNQPQHF.